This T cell receptor beta chain was documented in a study of T cell responses to AZD1222 COVID-19 vaccine. The data were produced by immunoSEQ multiplex PCR, yet TCRdb's version contains in-frame clones alone and is incomplete. The table shows under 200,000 clones, with around 92% occurring only once. Trimming removed 3 bases from V and 2 bases from J; junction bases left unmatched: 5. CDR3 length equals 16 residues. The V gene's germline CDR1 is MDHEN and CDR2 SYDVKM. The rearrangement links TRBV28 to TRBJ2-7; 12 bases are shared with TRBD2. The sequencing here drew on peripheral blood, taken on day 0 of MenACWY control vaccination. The sequence was obtained from an adult in good health. The DNA for the CDR3 is TGTGCCAGCAGTTTGTTCTCTAGCGGGAGGGCCTACGAGCAGTACTTC. Translated, it gives CASSLFSSGRAYEQYF.